These 10 T cell receptor beta chains share one sample of origin, sequenced in a study of T-cell reconstitution after alpha-beta-depleted transplantation in children (dated by TCRdb to about 2016). Preparation of the library involved PCR. Sequencing instrument: Illumina HiSeq 2500. TCR libraries were prepared with molecular barcoding, using unique molecular identifiers to normalize TCRbeta repertoire quantification. TCRdb trimmed the raw reads at Q25, called clones with MiXCR and kept productive beta chains. Entries are consolidated by CDR3 protein sequence, retaining the most common genes and DNA. Counted in this sample were 300,000 to 350,000 distinct CDR3 sequences; around 16% of them appeared once. The top ten constitute around 41% of the sample. Per the publication, the treatment or condition label means: allogeneic hematopoietic cell transplantation with graft depleted of TCRalphabeta T cells and CD19 B cells.

Here the sequenced sample was PBMCs, mostly from graft donor cells, taken 360 days after TCRalphabeta/CD19-depleted stem cell transplant. The receptor set was obtained from a male patient aged 2 to 10 who had a stem cell transplant for acute lymphoblastic leukemia, so the T cells may come from the graft donor.

This clonotype was detected only a few times. V usage is TRBV5-6 and J usage is TRBJ2-1, with 9 bases fitting TRBD1. V was pared by 4 bases and J by 8 bases, with 13 bases of the junction left unmatched. Germline lookup yields CDR1 SGHDT and CDR2 YYEEEE. The CDR3 consists of 16 residues. In nucleotides, the CDR3 is TGTGCCAGCAGCCGTGGCCGGGACAGGGTTGTCGATGAGCAGTTCTTC. This encodes CASSRGRDRVVDEQFF.

J is TRBJ2-5 and V is TRBV15; D possibly corresponds to TRBD2 (5 bases). The CDR3 runs to 13 residues. Germline values: CDR1 LNHNV, CDR2 YYDKDF (reference sequence). V gave up 7 bases and J gave up 2 bases, with 11 bases separating them. The CDR3 sequence is CATKVGGQETQYF. The CDR3 DNA sequence: TGTGCCACCAAAGTCGGAGGACAAGAGACCCAGTACTTC.

The chain recombines TRBV29-1 with TRBJ2-2, with D possibly being TRBD2 (6 bases). V was trimmed by 4 bases and J by 6 bases, leaving 15 bases between them. The CDR3 runs to 14 residues. CDR1 is SQVTM and CDR2 is ANQGSEA in the germline V gene. CDR3 in amino acids: CSVGGEIRAGELFF. CDR3 nucleotides: TGCAGCGTTGGGGGGGAAATTAGGGCCGGGGAGCTGTTTTTT.

The gene calls are TRBV5-6 and TRBJ2-5; 9 nucleotides line up with TRBD1. The V gene's germline CDR1 is SGHDT and CDR2 YYEEEE. The CDR3 is 16 amino acids. The ends lost 1 base at V and 4 bases at J; junction bases unmatched: 8. The CDR3 protein is CASSLTTTGGGETQYF. Written as DNA, the CDR3 is TGTGCCAGCAGCTTGACCACGACAGGGGGTGGAGAGACCCAGTACTTC.

The chain employs TRBV5-5 and TRBJ1-1; D is possibly TRBD1 (6 bases). This CDR3 is built from 13 residues. V lost 2 bases to trimming and J lost 4 bases, with 9 bases between them. CDR1 SGHKS and CDR2 YYEKEE come from the germline V gene (reference sequence). The CDR3 nucleotides read TGTGCCAGCAGCTTCGACAGGTCCACTGAAGCTTTCTTT. Its protein is CASSFDRSTEAFF. Combining the CDR3 with reference TRBV5-5 and TRBJ1-1 gives the whole variable domain DAGVTQSPTHLIKTRGQQVTLRCSPISGHKSVSWYQQVLGQGPQFIFQYYEKEERGRGNFPDRFSARQFPNYSSELNVNALLLGDSALYLCASSFDRSTEAFFGQGTRLTVV.

This CDR3 reads CSVEKDSEKLFF. The CDR3, as DNA: TGCAGCGTTGAGAAGGATAGTGAAAAACTGTTTTTT. This chain joins TRBV29-1 and TRBJ1-4; D is ambiguous. Trimming removed 3 bases at V and 7 bases at J, with 9 bases between. The germline V gene has CDR1 SQVTM and CDR2 ANQGSEA. This CDR3 spans 12 amino acids.

The table lists this clonotype with many counts. J is TRBJ2-7 and V is TRBV29-1, with 9 bases lining up with TRBD2. Germline V CDR1 and CDR2: SQVTM, ANQGSEA. This CDR3 comprises 15 residues. V lost 7 bases, J lost 0 bases, and 10 bases stayed unmatched. The CDR3 region is CSAEALAGTSYEQYF. The CDR3 DNA is TGCAGCGCCGAAGCCCTAGCGGGAACCTCCTACGAGCAGTACTTC.

Only a few counts were recorded for this clonotype. The V call is TRBV11-2, the J call TRBJ2-3; maybe TRBD2 (6 bases). Germline CDR1 SGHAT, CDR2 FQNNGV. V was pared by 1 base and J by 4 bases, with 12 bases between. The CDR3 is 15 residues long. This chain's CDR3 is CASSLAAGTPDTQYF. CDR3 sequence (DNA): TGTGCCAGCAGCTTAGCCGCAGGGACTCCAGATACGCAGTATTTT. The full variable domain, completed using reference TRBV11-2 and TRBJ2-3, is EAGVAQSPRYKIIEKRQSVAFWCNPISGHATLYWYQQILGQGPKLLIQFQNNGVVDDSQLPKDRFSAERLKGVDSTLKIQPAKLEDSAVYLCASSLAAGTPDTQYFGPGTRLTVL.

This chain links TRBV4-1 with TRBJ2-7; 9 bases fit TRBD2. Germline CDR1 is MGHRA and CDR2 is YSYEKL. The V and J ends lost 1 base and 6 bases, in that order; junction bases with no gene match: 10. The CDR3 sequence is 16 residues long. DNA for the CDR3: TGCGCCAGCAGCCAAGTCGGGGTAGCGGGAGATGGCGAGCAGTACTTC. Its translation: CASSQVGVAGDGEQYF.

This clonotype has a handful of counts. The CDR3 nucleotides read TGTGCCAGCAGTTTTGTAGCGACAGGGGTGAGCGGGCAGTACTTC. Translation gives CASSFVATGVSGQYF. The chain links TRBV28 to TRBJ2-7, with TRBD1 matching over 8 bases. Trimming cost V 3 bases and J 9 bases; bases outside gene matches: 13. Looked up from germline, CDR1 is MDHEN and CDR2 is SYDVKM. This CDR3 spans 15 amino acids.